The T cell receptor beta chain under discussion was sequenced for a study of cytomegalovirus exposure and HLA in healthy donors. Study findings and constraints: The study assumed roughly uniform donor sequencing depth for presence/absence analyses. There were 150 or so TCR beta chains listed as cytomegalovirus-associated. TCR beta sequences reportedly predicted the HLA-A and HLA-B alleles of most subjects accurately.

Trimming took off 3 bases at V and 3 bases at J, with 21 bases between the two ends. This CDR3 comprises 17 residues. Germline V lookup: CDR1 SNHLY, CDR2 FYNNEI. Of note for this clone: Antigen: not known.

60 Vbeta and 13 Jbeta primers were used in PCR. Method: immunoSEQ multiplex PCR; TCRdb's copy keeps in-frame clones and lacks some. The top ten hold 1% of the sample, which has about 160,000 clones, around 78% seen once. The specimen sequenced was PBMCs. The rearrangement joins TRBV2 to TRBJ2-7; D is ambiguous. This TCR came from a woman aged 35 to 49 in good health and CMV-seronegative. Here the CDR3 DNA reads TGTGCCAGCAGTGAGGGCCGTCTTGGCCAAGGTGACTACGAGCAGTACTTC. Translated: CASSEGRLGQGDYEQYF.